A single sample is the source of the 29 T cell receptor beta chains below, sequenced in a study of cytomegalovirus exposure and HLA in healthy donors. PCR primers comprised 60 Vbeta and 13 Jbeta primers. Generated by immunoSEQ multiplex PCR, the TCRdb table keeps only in-frame clones and is missing some. The table lists fewer than 350,000 clones, around 90% of them singletons, with about 2.3% in the top ten. The specimen was PBMCs. Every receptor here comes from a woman aged 18 to 35 in good health and CMV-seronegative.

The chain employs TRBV10-3 and TRBJ2-3; 8 nucleotides agree with TRBD2. The CDR3 is 16 amino acids. Trimming at V came to 0 bases and at J to 3 bases, leaving 5 bases not matched to a gene. The germline CDR1 and CDR2 sequences are ENHRY and SYGVKD. The CDR3 here is CAISESGGGLTDTQYF. Here the CDR3 DNA reads TGTGCCATCAGTGAGTCGGGCGGGGGGTTAACAGATACGCAGTATTTT.

CDR3 nucleotide sequence: TGTGCCAGCAAAAGTTACCCGGGGGTTATGTACGAGCAGTACTTC. Its protein product is CASKSYPGVMYEQYF. The chain joins TRBV6-1 to TRBJ2-5, with D perhaps TRBD2 (6 bases). The DNA matches TRBJ2-7 better at its end, which makes the J call doubtful. CDR1 MNHNS and CDR2 SASEGT come from the germline V gene. The length of the CDR3 is 15 residues.

This clone has a handful of counts. The gene calls are TRBV7-8 and TRBJ2-2; D possibly corresponds to TRBD2 (5 bases). V lost 6 bases to trimming and J lost 7 bases, with 18 bases between them. CDR3 length: 15 residues. Germline loops: CDR1 SGHVS, CDR2 FQNEAQ. The CDR3 loop is CASSSNGVASGELFF. In nucleotides, the CDR3 is TGTGCCAGCAGTTCAAACGGGGTGGCGAGCGGGGAGCTGTTTTTT.

J is TRBJ2-7 and V is TRBV6-6; D is perhaps TRBD1 (6 bases). The CDR3 has 12 residues. Trimming pared 5 bases from V and 4 bases from J, leaving 9 bases between. CDR1 and CDR2 (germline): MNHNY, SVGAGI (reference sequence). The CDR3 loop is CASSKTGYEQYF. The DNA for the CDR3 is TGTGCCAGCAGTAAAACAGGGTACGAGCAGTACTTC.

The chain combines TRBV29-1 with TRBJ2-1; no clear D gene. Between the trimmed V and J ends, which lost 5 bases and 0 bases, there was a span of 5 bases. This CDR3 spans 12 amino acids. Germline V gene lookup returns CDR1 SQVTM and CDR2 ANQGSEA. Written as DNA, the CDR3 is TGCAGCGTTCGGAGCTCCTACAATGAGCAGTTCTTC. Translation: CSVRSSYNEQFF.

Worth noting for this clone: Distinct nucleotide sequences in the sample also encode this CDR3. J is TRBJ1-2 and V is TRBV4-1; D uncertain. The germline gives CDR1 MGHRA, CDR2 YSYEKL. The CDR3 length is 13 residues. Trimming pared 1 base from V and 2 bases from J, leaving 5 bases between. CDR3 amino acids: CASSQGGNYGYTF. The DNA of the CDR3 is TGCGCCAGCAGCCAAGGAGGGAACTATGGCTACACCTTC.

This chain uses TRBV6-4 with TRBJ2-2; 7 positions match TRBD1. J lost 5 bases, V lost 6 bases, and 15 bases had no gene match. This CDR3 has 17 amino acids. Germline V gene sequence: CDR1 MRHNA, CDR2 SNTAGT. CDR3 sequence (DNA): TGTGCCAGCAGAAAGGCGGTCAGGGGGATAGATACCGGGGAGCTGTTTTTT. Translation: CASRKAVRGIDTGELFF.

The chain joins TRBV25-1 to TRBJ1-1; D unresolved. V was cut by 3 bases and J by 6 bases, with 11 bases left in between. Germline CDR1 MGHDK, CDR2 SYGVNS. CDR3 length: 13 residues. CDR3 sequence (DNA): TGTGCCAGCAGTGATGAGTGGTTAGCTGAAGCTTTCTTT. Translation gives CASSDEWLAEAFF.

The chain combines TRBV13 with TRBJ1-3, with D perhaps matching TRBD1 (5 bases). Trimming pared 0 bases from V and 2 bases from J, leaving 14 bases between. Looked up from germline, CDR1 is PRHDT and CDR2 is FYEKMQ (reference sequence). The CDR3 has 17 amino acids. This CDR3 reads CASSLGSWAGPGNTIYF. CDR3 DNA: TGTGCCAGCAGCTTAGGGTCGTGGGCAGGGCCTGGAAACACCATATATTTT.

This clone was seen a single time. The gene calls are TRBV15 and TRBJ1-6; 7 bases are shared with TRBD1. The CDR3 has 16 residues. Germline V gene sequence: CDR1 LNHNV, CDR2 YYDKDF (reference sequence). After removal of 4 bases from V and 2 bases from J, the junction contained 5 bases not matched to a gene. In DNA, the CDR3 is TGTGCCACCAGCATCCGGACAGGACCCTATAATTCACCCCTCCACTTT. Its translation: CATSIRTGPYNSPLHF.

The V and J genes are TRBV2 and TRBJ2-7; D unclear. This CDR3 contains 13 residues. Looked up from germline, CDR1 is SNHLY and CDR2 is FYNNEI. The V and J ends lost 1 base and 4 bases respectively, with 8 bases between them. CDR3 DNA sequence: TGTGCCAGCAGTGAAGTCCGGAGATACGAGCAGTACTTC. Translating gives CASSEVRRYEQYF.

The rearrangement links TRBV2 to TRBJ1-4; maybe TRBD1 (6 bases). Germline-derived CDR1 and CDR2 are SNHLY and FYNNEI. Between the trimmed V and J ends, which lost 7 bases and 0 bases, there was a span of 24 bases. The CDR3 spans 19 residues. The CDR3 bases are TGTGCCAGCAACCTGGGAGGGGGAGGGGTAGGAGCAACTAATGAAAAACTGTTTTTT. Translation: CASNLGGGGVGATNEKLFF.

This clone occurred once. J is TRBJ2-4 and V is TRBV10-3; 9 bases line up with TRBD1. This CDR3 has 14 residues. V was pared by 3 bases and J by 9 bases, with 6 bases of the junction left unmatched. CDR1 is ENHRY, CDR2 SYGVKD, per germline. CDR3 nucleotide sequence: TGTGCCATCAGTGAAGGGGGGACAGGGACCATTCAGTACTTC. Protein: CAISEGGTGTIQYF.

V gene TRBV2 combines with J gene TRBJ1-1, with D possibly being TRBD1 (5 bases). V lost 7 bases and J lost 5, with 17 bases in between. The CDR3 is 14 amino acids. Per germline, CDR1 SNHLY and CDR2 FYNNEI. CDR3 amino acids: CASKQGGRTTEAFF. The CDR3 nucleotides are TGTGCCAGCAAGCAGGGCGGGAGAACAACTGAAGCTTTCTTT.

This clone was counted a few times. The rearrangement links TRBV29-1 to TRBJ1-1; unclear D gene. Germline lookup yields CDR1 SQVTM and CDR2 ANQGSEA. V was pared by 7 bases and J by 4 bases, with 13 bases between. The CDR3 covers 12 residues. The CDR3 reads CSASTGTTEAFF. In DNA form, the CDR3 reads TGCAGCGCCTCTACCGGTACCACTGAAGCTTTCTTT.

This chain joins TRBV29-1 and TRBJ1-2; 8 positions match TRBD1. Germline V CDR1 and CDR2: SQVTM, ANQGSEA. V lost 7 bases, J lost 3 bases, and 7 bases stayed unmatched. CDR3 length: 13 residues. The CDR3 bases are TGCAGCGCCAGGACGGGACAGGACTATGGCTACACCTTC. It translates to CSARTGQDYGYTF.

The chain employs TRBV7-9 and TRBJ1-2, with D perhaps TRBD1 (5 bases). The CDR3 covers 16 residues. The germline CDR1 and CDR2 sequences are SEHNR and FQNEAQ (reference sequence). Trimming shortened V by 4 bases and J by 4 bases, and 19 bases separated the two germline ends. The CDR3 DNA reads as TGTGCCAGCAGCTCGGGACTGGGAATGAACTCCTATGGCTACACCTTC. It codes for CASSSGLGMNSYGYTF.

The V call is TRBV10-2, the J call TRBJ1-2, with 11 bases fitting TRBD1. This CDR3 is built from 13 residues. With 7 bases clipped from V and 8 bases from J, the junction kept 6 bases outside the gene matches. CDR1 is WSHSY, CDR2 SAAADI, per germline. Here the CDR3 reads CASNGQGAGGYTF. As DNA, the CDR3 is TGCGCCAGCAACGGACAGGGGGCAGGGGGCTACACCTTC.

This clone was counted once. V is TRBV9 and J is TRBJ2-7; D possibly corresponds to TRBD2 (6 bases). V was shortened by 3 bases and J by 5 bases, with 15 bases between the two germline ends. The germline CDR1 and CDR2 sequences are SGDLS and YYNGEE. This CDR3 contains 14 residues. The CDR3 DNA reads TGTGCCAGCAGCGCGGGACTCCCTCGGGACGAGCAGTACTTC. Its protein product is CASSAGLPRDEQYF. Using reference TRBV9 and TRBJ2-7 for the parts outside the CDR3, the full variable domain is DSGVTQTPKHLITATGQRVTLRCSPRSGDLSVYWYQQSLDQGLQFLIQYYNGEERAKGNILERFSAQQFPDLHSELNLSSLELGDSALYFCASSAGLPRDEQYFGPGTRLTVT.

This chain connects TRBV2 to TRBJ2-7, with 10 positions matching TRBD2. The CDR3 extends over 15 amino acids. V shed 4 bases and J 0 bases; nucleotides not matched to a gene: 3. Per germline, CDR1 SNHLY and CDR2 FYNNEI. The CDR3 DNA reads TGTGCCAGCAGTGTCGAGCGGGGGGGCTCCTACGAGCAGTACTTC. Amino acids: CASSVERGGSYEQYF.

V is TRBV29-1 and J is TRBJ1-1, with D unresolved. Trimming shortened V by 7 bases and J by 3 bases, and 12 bases separated the two germline ends. The CDR3 has 12 residues. Germline CDR1 reads SQVTM; CDR2 reads ANQGSEA. CDR3 residues: CSADMRHTEAFF. The CDR3 DNA sequence: TGCAGCGCTGATATGCGGCACACTGAAGCTTTCTTT.

The V and J genes are TRBV6-6 and TRBJ1-1; D is possibly TRBD1 (5 bases). There are 16 residues in the CDR3. With 2 bases removed from V and 0 bases from J, the gap between germline ends came to 13 bases. The germline V gene encodes CDR1 MNHNY and CDR2 SVGAGI (reference sequence). The DNA of the CDR3 is TGTGCCAGCAGTTACCCCTCCCGACAGATGAACACTGAAGCTTTCTTT. Protein sequence: CASSYPSRQMNTEAFF.

About this clone: In the same sample, other DNA sequences code for this CDR3. J is TRBJ2-5 and V is TRBV6-5, with a weak D call TRBD2 (6 bases). Trimming took off 5 bases at V and 5 bases at J, with 15 bases between the two ends. Per germline, CDR1 MNHEY and CDR2 SVGAGI. The CDR3 consists of 14 residues. In DNA, the CDR3 is TGTGCCAGCAGTCCCCCTGGGGGGAGGGAGACCCAGTACTTC. Encoded protein: CASSPPGGRETQYF.

This clone was counted once. V and J are TRBV13 and TRBJ2-5; tentative D call: TRBD2 (6 bases). CDR1 and CDR2 (germline): PRHDT, FYEKMQ (reference sequence). The CDR3 totals 15 residues. V dropped 4 bases and J dropped 5 bases, with 17 bases sitting between them. Written as DNA, the CDR3 is TGTGCCAGCAGCTCGGAACCGGGACTCAGGGAGACCCAGTACTTC. Translating it yields CASSSEPGLRETQYF.

The chain has TRBV7-9 and TRBJ2-7; 9 nucleotides line up with TRBD1. From germline, CDR1 is SEHNR and CDR2 FQNEAQ (reference sequence). The V segment lost 1 base and the J segment 1 base; nucleotides outside the gene matches: 8. CDR3 length: 17 amino acids. CDR3 amino acids: CASSLVNGQGKSYEQYF. As DNA, the CDR3 is TGTGCCAGCAGCTTAGTAAACGGACAGGGGAAGTCCTACGAGCAGTACTTC.

The count of this clone is one. V and J are TRBV19 and TRBJ1-2; 7 bases are shared with TRBD1. CDR1 is LNHDA and CDR2 is SQIVND in the germline V gene (reference sequence). The trim removed 4 bases at V and 4 bases at J, leaving 9 bases unmatched. The CDR3 is 15 residues long. The CDR3 region has the DNA TGTGCCAGTAGTACCAGACAGGGACTGTCCTATGGCTACACCTTC. Its protein product is CASSTRQGLSYGYTF.

V is TRBV10-1 and J is TRBJ2-3; D not resolved. This CDR3 contains 12 residues. Trimming took 3 bases from V and 9 from J, leaving 10 bases between them. CDR1 and CDR2 (germline): WNHNN, SYGVQD (reference sequence). The CDR3 region is CASSDPLDTQYF. CDR3 nucleotide sequence: TGCGCCAGCAGTGACCCGCTAGACACGCAGTATTTT.

The chain is built from TRBV30 and TRBJ1-1, with a weak D call TRBD1 (5 bases). Germline V gene sequence: CDR1 GTSNPN, CDR2 SVGIG (reference sequence). V gave up 3 bases and J gave up 5 bases, with 13 bases separating them. The CDR3 is 13 amino acids. The CDR3 protein is CAWSWGGKTEAFF. The CDR3 DNA reads TGTGCCTGGAGCTGGGGCGGGAAAACTGAAGCTTTCTTT.

As concerns this clone: The sample has other DNA sequences that encode this CDR3 too. The chain recombines TRBV19 with TRBJ2-5; 7 bases align to TRBD1. Germline lookup yields CDR1 LNHDA and CDR2 SQIVND (reference sequence). The CDR3 extends over 14 amino acids. The V and J ends lost 4 bases and 5 bases, in that order; junction bases with no gene match: 7. CDR3 residues: CASSTTGSGETQYF. The CDR3 nucleotides read TGTGCCAGTAGTACGACAGGGAGTGGGGAGACCCAGTACTTC.